This T cell receptor (beta chain) was recovered during a study of blood T cell repertoires in COVID-19. At the level of the study: T cells, B-cell-depleted T cells, or PBMCs provided the cDNA or gDNA that served as material.

In this sample, this clone turned up once. As handled by the study authors: Amplification from reference gene primers served as the basis for estimated nucleated cell counts. Sequencing was performed with immunoSEQ multiplex PCR; in TCRdb, only in-frame clones are kept and a portion is missing. V and J calls and clone size are copied from that table; D and trimming were computed from the DNA. The table records about 410,000 clones, roughly 90% of them present only once. This TCR came from a woman in her twenties or thirties with active or convalescent COVID-19. The sample consisted of peripheral blood.

The chain's CDR3 is CASTGRGYGYTF. In DNA form, the CDR3 reads TGTGCCAGCACCGGACGAGGGTATGGCTACACCTTC. V is TRBV12-3 or TRBV12-4 and J is TRBJ1-2; D not resolved. CDR3 length: 12 residues. V was cut by 7 bases and J by 5 bases, with 11 bases left in between.